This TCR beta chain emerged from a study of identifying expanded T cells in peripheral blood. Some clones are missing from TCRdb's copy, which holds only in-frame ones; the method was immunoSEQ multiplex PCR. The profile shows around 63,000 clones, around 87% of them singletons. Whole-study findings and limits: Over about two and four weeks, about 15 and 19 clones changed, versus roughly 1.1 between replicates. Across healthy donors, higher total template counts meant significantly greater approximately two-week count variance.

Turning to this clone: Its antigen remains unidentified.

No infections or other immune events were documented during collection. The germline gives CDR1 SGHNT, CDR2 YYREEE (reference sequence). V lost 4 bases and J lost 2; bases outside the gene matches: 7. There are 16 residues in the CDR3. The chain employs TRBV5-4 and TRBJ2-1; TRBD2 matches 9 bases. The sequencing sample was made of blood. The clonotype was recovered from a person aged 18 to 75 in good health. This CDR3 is CASSRGLAGPYNEQFF. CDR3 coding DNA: TGTGCCAGCAGCAGAGGGCTAGCGGGACCCTACAATGAGCAGTTCTTC.